The 27 T cell receptor beta chains in this list originate from one sample, sequenced in a study of vaccination effects on CD4 cells after COVID-19. For these receptors, no antigen is known. The ViraFEST assay expanded antigen-specific CD4+ T cells with viral peptide pools before sequencing. Culture proceeded for approximately nine days, and CD4+ T cells were then isolated. A positive SARS-CoV-2 PCR test fell between March and December 2020. Using immunoSEQ multiplex PCR, the repertoire was profiled, and TCRdb retains in-frame clones only, with some absent. This sample has around 40,000 clones, with approximately 70% found just once. Sequenced here: CD4+ T cells from PBMCs cultured with a peptide pool, sampled before COVID-19 vaccination. These receptors all stem from a human donor who had a prior SARS-CoV-2 infection.

This clone was found once. This chain uses TRBV18 with TRBJ2-1, with 10 bases matching TRBD2. The germline V gene has CDR1 KGHSH and CDR2 LQKENI. V shed 1 base and J 3 bases; nucleotides not matched to a gene: 0. The length of the CDR3 is 15 residues. The CDR3 protein is CASSPLAGGYNEQFF. CDR3 DNA sequence: TGTGCCAGCTCACCACTAGCGGGGGGCTACAATGAGCAGTTCTTC.

The V and J genes are TRBV2 and TRBJ2-6; D unclear. Germline CDR1 is SNHLY and CDR2 is FYNNEI. The length of the CDR3 is 15 residues. Trimming pared 4 bases from V and 0 bases from J, leaving 7 bases between. CDR3 residues: CASSVEYSGANVLTF. CDR3 in DNA: TGTGCCAGCAGTGTAGAGTACTCTGGGGCCAACGTCCTGACTTTC.

This clone was seen only a few times. The chain is built from TRBV5-1 and TRBJ2-1; D perhaps matches TRBD2 (6 bases). The V end was cut by 0 bases, the J end by 7 bases, with 11 bases between. Germline V gene lookup returns CDR1 SGHRS and CDR2 YFSETQ. The CDR3 has 14 residues. The DNA for the CDR3 is TGCGCCAGCAGCTTGGCGGCGGGGCTGAATGAGCAGTTCTTC. Its translation: CASSLAAGLNEQFF.

This chain connects TRBV19 to TRBJ2-7; TRBD1 is a possible D gene (5 bases). Germline CDR1 reads LNHDA; CDR2 reads SQIVND (reference sequence). The V and J ends lost 5 bases and 6 bases respectively, with 23 bases between them. This CDR3 contains 16 residues. Written as DNA, the CDR3 is TGTGCCAGTAGTCCCGTTATGGGGTGGGCAGGGTTCGAGCAGTACTTC. Protein product: CASSPVMGWAGFEQYF.

The gene calls are TRBV25-1 and TRBJ2-6; D unresolved. This CDR3 comprises 12 residues. Germline assignment: CDR1 MGHDK and CDR2 SYGVNS. CDR3 sequence reads: CASISGANVLTF. The CDR3 region has the DNA TGTGCGAGTATCTCTGGGGCCAACGTCCTGACTTTC. Complete variable domain (other parts from reference TRBV25-1 and TRBJ2-6): EADIYQTPRYLVIGTGKKITLECSQTMGHDKMYWYQQDPGMELHLIHYSYGVNSTEKGDLSSESTVSRIRTEHFPLTLESARPSHTSQYLCASISGANVLTFGAGSRLTVL.

This rearrangement joins TRBV5-1 to TRBJ2-7; 8 bases are a match to TRBD1. The CDR3 consists of 14 residues. Trimming removed 4 bases from V and 3 bases from J; junction bases left unmatched: 6. CDR1 SGHRS and CDR2 YFSETQ come from the germline V gene. CDR3 sequence: CASSKGGQGYEQYF. CDR3 nucleotides: TGCGCCAGCAGCAAGGGAGGACAGGGCTACGAGCAGTACTTC. The whole variable domain, filled in from reference TRBV5-1 and TRBJ2-7, reads KAGVTQTPRYLIKTRGQQVTLSCSPISGHRSVSWYQQTPGQGLQFLFEYFSETQRNKGNFPGRFSGRQFSNSRSEMNVSTLELGDSALYLCASSKGGQGYEQYFGPGTRLTVT.

The CDR3, as DNA: TGTGCTAGTGCCCCTCGACTAGCGGGGGGGCTGCAGTACTTC. Encoded protein: CASAPRLAGGLQYF. The chain is built from TRBV12-5 and TRBJ2-7, with 14 bases aligning to TRBD2. The CDR3 contains 14 residues. Germline V gene lookup returns CDR1 LGHNT and CDR2 FRNRAP. Trimming cost V 7 bases and J 9 bases; bases outside gene matches: 8.

This chain uses TRBV30 with TRBJ2-6; D is uncertain. V lost 8 bases to trimming and J lost 1 base, with 15 bases between them. This CDR3 has 15 amino acids. The V gene's germline CDR1 is GTSNPN and CDR2 SVGIG (reference sequence). The CDR3, as DNA: TGTGCCGGTCCATTATCCTCTTCTGGGGCCAACGTCCTGACTTTC. It encodes CAGPLSSSGANVLTF.

The chain has TRBV2 and TRBJ1-2; D possibly corresponds to TRBD1 (5 bases). The germline V gene encodes CDR1 SNHLY and CDR2 FYNNEI. V was cut by 6 bases and J by 6 bases, with 14 bases left in between. CDR3 size: 13 residues. In DNA form, the CDR3 reads TGTGCCAGCAGCCCTCTCTTGACAGATGGCTACACCTTC. Encoded protein: CASSPLLTDGYTF. Combining the CDR3 with reference TRBV2 and TRBJ1-2 gives the whole variable domain EPEVTQTPSHQVTQMGQEVILRCVPISNHLYFYWYRQILGQKVEFLVSFYNNEISEKSEIFDDQFSVERPDGSNFTLKIRSTKLEDSAMYFCASSPLLTDGYTFGSGTRLTVV.

This clone came up a few times. The chain is built from TRBV5-1 and TRBJ1-1, with D unclear. V lost 4 bases to trimming and J lost 4 bases, with 17 bases between them. The CDR3 consists of 15 residues. The germline gives CDR1 SGHRS, CDR2 YFSETQ. CDR3 coding DNA: TGCGCCAGCAGCAAGGACGGGGTATTTGGCACTGAAGCTTTCTTT. Amino acid sequence: CASSKDGVFGTEAFF. The full variable domain, rest sourced from reference TRBV5-1 and TRBJ1-1, is KAGVTQTPRYLIKTRGQQVTLSCSPISGHRSVSWYQQTPGQGLQFLFEYFSETQRNKGNFPGRFSGRQFSNSRSEMNVSTLELGDSALYLCASSKDGVFGTEAFFGQGTRLTVV.

The CDR3 DNA follows: TGCGCCAGCAGACTAGCGGGGGGCACAGAGACCCAGTACTTC. Translating gives CASRLAGGTETQYF. The chain combines TRBV5-1 with TRBJ2-5; TRBD2 aligns across 12 bases. The CDR3 has 14 amino acids. The germline V gene encodes CDR1 SGHRS and CDR2 YFSETQ. V was clipped by 5 bases and J by 4 bases; unmatched bases: 3.

V and J are TRBV5-1 and TRBJ1-1, with D perhaps matching TRBD1 (6 bases). The CDR3 is 15 amino acids. Germline loops: CDR1 SGHRS, CDR2 YFSETQ. With 4 bases removed from V and 7 bases from J, the gap between germline ends came to 20 bases. CDR3 in DNA: TGCGCCAGCAGCGCGGCCGCAGGGGACTCGGGTGAAGCTTTCTTT. This translates into CASSAAAGDSGEAFF.

This clone has only a few counts. This chain links TRBV3-1 (or the pseudogene TRBV3-2) with TRBJ1-1, with D perhaps TRBD1 (6 bases). The CDR3 sequence is 15 residues long. In germline, CDR1 is LGHDT, CDR2 YNNKEL (reference sequence). Trimming removed 1 base from V and 0 bases from J, with 9 bases in between. The CDR3 DNA sequence: TGTGCCAGCAGCCAAGTTAACAGGGTGAACACTGAAGCTTTCTTT. It translates to CASSQVNRVNTEAFF.

As to this clone: This sample also contains other DNA sequences that code for the same CDR3. V and J are TRBV7-9 and TRBJ1-1; D remains ambiguous. Germline-derived CDR1 and CDR2 are SEHNR and FQNEAQ (reference sequence). The CDR3 is 12 residues long. V was trimmed by 5 bases and J by 2 bases, leaving 6 bases between them. The CDR3: CASSPTNTEAFF. CDR3 DNA: TGTGCCAGCAGCCCTACCAACACTGAAGCTTTCTTT.

This chain's CDR3 is CASSRSGTSGPTREQFF. CDR3 DNA sequence: TGTGCCAGCAGCCGCTCAGGGACTAGCGGGCCGACCCGTGAGCAGTTCTTC. This chain joins TRBV9 and TRBJ2-1, with TRBD2 matching over 12 bases. Trimming took 4 bases from V and 9 from J; bases not matched to a gene: 14. The CDR3 consists of 17 residues. CDR1 SGDLS and CDR2 YYNGEE come from the germline V gene.

This chain's CDR3 is CASSGQRIRYEQYF. The CDR3 nucleotides are TGTGCCAGCAGTGGGCAGCGAATTCGCTACGAGCAGTACTTC. The V gene is TRBV2, the J gene TRBJ2-7; unclear D gene. This CDR3 region has 14 residues. Trimming took 4 bases from V and 3 from J, leaving 13 bases between them. In germline, CDR1 is SNHLY, CDR2 FYNNEI.

This chain connects TRBV30 to TRBJ1-5, with D uncertain. Trimming removed 2 bases from V and 4 bases from J, with 9 bases in between. Germline V gives CDR1 GTSNPN, CDR2 SVGIG (reference sequence). This CDR3 comprises 13 residues. As DNA, the CDR3 is TGTGCCTGGAGTTTTAGCGAGAATCAGCCCCAGCATTTT. Its protein product is CAWSFSENQPQHF. Looking up the rest from reference TRBV30 and TRBJ1-5 gives the full variable domain: SQTIHQWPATLVQPVGSPLSLECTVEGTSNPNLYWYRQAAGRGLQLLFYSVGIGQISSEVPQNLSASRPQDRQFILSSKKLLLSDSGFYLCAWSFSENQPQHFGDGTRLSIL.

The CDR3 coding sequence is TGTGCCAGCAGCTTCCGACAAACAGGGGGCGGAAGGAACACTGAAGCTTTCTTT. It translates to CASSFRQTGGGRNTEAFF. This chain uses TRBV11-3 with TRBJ1-1; 9 bases agree with TRBD1. The CDR3 extends over 18 amino acids. The trim removed 3 bases at V and 1 base at J, leaving 12 bases unmatched. Germline loops: CDR1 SGHNT, CDR2 YENEEA.

The gene calls are TRBV9 and TRBJ1-2; a weak D match, TRBD1 (5 bases). CDR3 length equals 15 residues. Germline CDR1 reads SGDLS; CDR2 reads YYNGEE. V lost 3 bases to trimming and J lost 3 bases, with 15 bases between them. Here the CDR3 DNA reads TGTGCCAGCAGCGCAGCAGGGTTTCTAGACTATGGCTACACCTTC. The encoded protein is CASSAAGFLDYGYTF.

J is TRBJ2-3 and V is TRBV6-1; no clear D. Per the germline V gene, CDR1 is MNHNS and CDR2 is SASEGT. The V gene lost 2 bases and the J gene lost 4 bases, with 16 bases spanning the gap. This CDR3 is built from 16 residues. The CDR3 loop is CASSERNRYGADTQYF. CDR3 in DNA: TGTGCCAGCAGTGAAAGAAATAGATATGGCGCAGATACGCAGTATTTT.

This rearrangement joins TRBV6-2 or TRBV6-3 to TRBJ2-7; tentatively, D is TRBD1 (6 bases). The ends were cut back, 2 bases at V and 7 bases at J, with 15 bases in the middle. Germline V gene data show CDR1 as MNHEY and CDR2 as SVGEGT. The CDR3 has 14 residues. The CDR3 reads CASSYGQPSMEQYF. The CDR3 nucleotides read TGTGCCAGCAGTTACGGACAGCCCTCTATGGAGCAGTACTTC.

The chain is built from TRBV7-2 and TRBJ2-7; 8 bases are a match to TRBD2. CDR1 is SGHTA and CDR2 is FQGNSA in the germline V gene. V shed 5 bases, J shed 3 bases, and the junction held 9 bases outside the gene matches. CDR3 length: 15 residues. CDR3 coding DNA: TGTGCCAGCAGCCGGGCCGGGACTAGTAACTACGAGCAGTACTTC. It codes for CASSRAGTSNYEQYF.

V usage is TRBV11-2 and J usage is TRBJ2-7; the match to TRBD1 covers 9 bases. The V gene end was trimmed by 5 bases and the J gene end by 5 bases; junction bases not matched to a gene: 10. Looked up from germline, CDR1 is SGHAT and CDR2 is FQNNGV. The CDR3 contains 15 residues. The CDR3 nucleotides are TGTGCCAGCAGCCAAAATGGGGACAGGGTCCACGAGCAGTACTTC. It specifies CASSQNGDRVHEQYF.

The CDR3 sequence is CASSYDNGVSDTQYF. As DNA, the CDR3 is TGTGCCAGCAGTTACGATAACGGGGTCTCAGATACGCAGTATTTT. The chain couples TRBV6-5 to TRBJ2-3; possibly TRBD2 for D (5 bases). Trimming took off 2 bases at V and 4 bases at J, with 13 bases between the two ends. This CDR3 has 15 residues. Germline V gene sequence: CDR1 MNHEY, CDR2 SVGAGI.

The V gene is TRBV10-3, the J gene TRBJ1-4; 9 bases are shared with TRBD1. Germline CDR1 is ENHRY and CDR2 is SYGVKD. The CDR3 contains 15 residues. J was trimmed by 6 bases and V by 6 bases; bases with no gene match: 8. DNA of the CDR3: TGTGCCATCAGCCCGGACAGGGGATGGGATGAAAAACTGTTTTTT. Translated, it gives CAISPDRGWDEKLFF.

The chain employs TRBV19 and TRBJ1-2, with D possibly matching TRBD1 (6 bases). This CDR3 region has 13 residues. Germline V CDR1 and CDR2: LNHDA, SQIVND (reference sequence). Trimming took off 4 bases at V and 4 bases at J, with 10 bases between the two ends. The CDR3: CASSTQGGYGYTF. Written as DNA, the CDR3 is TGTGCCAGTAGTACACAGGGAGGCTATGGCTACACCTTC.

This clone was seen only a few times. V usage is TRBV7-2 and J usage is TRBJ2-3, with D possibly matching TRBD2 (5 bases). V lost 5 bases and J 3 bases, leaving 12 bases between the germline ends. Per germline, CDR1 SGHTA and CDR2 FQGNSA. The CDR3 covers 14 residues. DNA of the CDR3: TGTGCCAGCAGCGCAAGCGGAAGAACAGATACGCAGTATTTT. This codes for CASSASGRTDTQYF.